Following are 8 T cell receptor delta chains from one sample sequenced in a study of γδ T cells in repeated Plasmodium falciparum infection. Flow sorting of PBMC yielded separate Vgamma9/Vdelta2+ and Vdelta2-negative gammadelta T cell populations for bulk repertoire analysis. TCRdb repeated clone calling on the multiplex PCR reads with CATT. The sample holds 85,000 to 95,000 delta-chain clones; under 1.5% are singletons and the top ten take approximately 10%. Sample: gamma-delta T cells from blood. These receptors originate from a pool of human donors (malaria-infected and uninfected, not separated).

This chain links TRDV2 with TRDJ1; 13 bases are shared with TRDD3. No J gene was available from TCRdb, and it was assigned here by a germline match of the DNA. Trimming cost V 1 base and J 2 bases; bases outside gene matches: 12. Germline V gives CDR1 GEAIGNYY, CDR2 EKD. The CDR3 has 19 amino acids. CDR3 nucleotide sequence: TGTGCCTGTGACACGGTCGAACTGGGGGATACGGAGGGGACCGATAAACTCATCTTT. It codes for CACDTVELGDTEGTDKLIF.

This clone has at least ten counts. The rearrangement uses TRDV1 and TRDJ1; 7 bases fit TRDD3. V was clipped by 0 bases and J by 1 base; unmatched bases: 17. CDR3 length: 20 amino acids. Germline CDR1 reads TSWWSYY; CDR2 reads QGS. The CDR3 protein is CALGELRPRGITYFTDKLIF. The CDR3 bases are TGTGCTCTTGGGGAACTCCGCCCCAGGGGGATCACCTACTTCACCGATAAACTCATCTTT.

This clone was observed many times. Possible read error: a much larger clone is one base away. Other DNA sequences from this sample encode an identical CDR3 as well. The V and J genes are TRDV1 and TRDJ1; 7 nucleotides agree with TRDD3. CDR3 length equals 19 residues. Unmatched junction bases numbered 16, after V lost 3 bases and J lost 0 bases. Germline V gene sequence: CDR1 TSWWSYY, CDR2 QGS. The CDR3 sequence: CALGELRAGDKKYTDKLIF. In nucleotides, the CDR3 is TGTGCTCTTGGGGAGCTAAGGGCTGGGGATAAGAAGTACACCGATAAACTCATCTTT.

This clone is medium-sized within its sample. The sample has other DNA sequences that encode this CDR3 too. The chain has TRDV2 and TRDJ2, with TRDD3 matching 11 bases. With V trimmed by 0 bases and J by 5 bases, 7 bases remained unmatched. The CDR3 contains 17 residues. Germline lookup yields CDR1 GEAIGNYY and CDR2 EKD. CDR3 region: CACDTGMGDTRTAQLFF. CDR3 DNA sequence: TGTGCCTGTGACACCGGGATGGGGGATACGCGAACAGCACAACTCTTCTTT.

Comment on this clone: A read error is the likely source, as a far larger clone sits one nucleotide away. This CDR3 is also generated by other DNA sequences in the sample. This chain links TRDV1 with TRDJ1; TRDD3 matches at 11 bases. Germline V gene data show CDR1 as TSWWSYY and CDR2 as QGS. V trimming: 5 bases; J trimming: 0 bases; junction bases outside the gene matches: 32. This CDR3 spans 25 amino acids. For the CDR3, the DNA is TGTGCTCTTGGGATAGGGTGGCGACCTCCCATCTGGGGGATACCCGAAGAATCGTACACCGATAAACTCATCTTT. It specifies CALGIGWRPPIWGIPEESYTDKLIF.

This clone was picked up a small number of times. The protein recorded in TCRdb matches a much larger clone and deviates from this DNA's translation at residue 5, suggesting a read error; the protein here is obtained by translating the DNA. The chain carries TRDV2 and TRDJ1, with 7 bases that match TRDD3. TCRdb is silent on the J gene; assignment here came from matching the DNA to germline. The CDR3 totals 19 residues. The germline gives CDR1 GEAIGNYY, CDR2 EKD. V was pared by 3 bases and J by 3 bases, with 21 bases of the junction left unmatched. The CDR3, as DNA: TGTGCCTGTGACGCATTGCGTGGGGGACACCCCTTCGAGCCCGATAAACTCATCTTT. This sequence encodes CACDALRGGHPFEPDKLIF.

By share, this clone counts as medium-sized. Other DNA sequences in the sample encode the same CDR3. V and J are TRDV2 and TRDJ1; 10 bases align to TRDD3. Unmatched junction bases numbered 10, after V lost 0 bases and J lost 1 base. The CDR3 is 18 residues long. Germline loops: CDR1 GEAIGNYY, CDR2 EKD. The CDR3 reads CACDTVNRGIRGTDKLIF. In DNA, the CDR3 is TGTGCCTGTGACACCGTCAACCGGGGGATACGCGGCACCGATAAACTCATCTTT.

As for this clone: This likely stems from a read error, as it lies one base from a far larger clone. Other DNA sequences in the sample encode the same CDR3. Here the V gene is TRDV2, but the J gene went uncalled; TRDD3 was called by the table and not checked on the DNA. The V gene's germline CDR1 is GEAIGNYY and CDR2 EKD. The CDR3 spans 16 residues. This chain's CDR3 is CAWEGWGSNYTDKLIF. The CDR3 coding sequence is TGTGCCTGGGAAGGTTGGGGATCCAACTACACCGATAAGCTCATCTTT.